This is a list of T cell receptor beta chains from one sample in a study of cytomegalovirus exposure and HLA in healthy donors. The assay was immunoSEQ multiplex PCR, and TCRdb's table has in-frame clones only and misses some. This sample has under 200,000 clones, with about 86% found just once. Sequencing was done on a sample of PBMCs. These receptors were obtained from a woman aged 25 to 45 in good health and CMV-seronegative. CDR3s include the opening cysteine and the closing phenylalanine or tryptophan. A D gene is named only where the DNA matches it firmly. Rows may omit the clone size; those that give it use once, few, many or a size class.

abundance: .
j_gene: TRBJ2-1
v_gene: TRBV5-4
d_gene: TRBD2
CDR3aa: CASSFGLAGSYNEQFF
CDR3nt: TGTGCCAGCAGCTTTGGATTAGCGGGCTCCTACAATGAGCAGTTCTTC

abundance: .
j_gene: TRBJ2-7
v_gene: TRBV27
d_gene: TRBD2
CDR3aa: CASSTRLAESYEQYF
CDR3nt: TGTGCCAGCAGTACCCGACTAGCGGAGTCCTACGAGCAGTACTTC

abundance: .
j_gene: TRBJ1-1
v_gene: TRBV5-6
d_gene: .
CDR3aa: CASSLPGREAFF
CDR3nt: TGTGCCAGCAGCTTGCCCGGTCGTGAAGCTTTCTTT

abundance: .
j_gene: TRBJ2-7
v_gene: TRBV4-3
d_gene: .
CDR3aa: CASSQEDRPYEQYF
CDR3nt: TGCGCCAGCAGCCAAGAAGACAGGCCCTACGAGCAGTACTTC

abundance: .
j_gene: TRBJ2-6
v_gene: TRBV5-1
d_gene: .
CDR3aa: CASGLGLPSGANVLTF
CDR3nt: TGCGCCAGCGGTTTAGGTCTGCCCTCTGGGGCCAACGTCCTGACTTTC

abundance: few
j_gene: TRBJ2-7
v_gene: TRBV5-4
d_gene: TRBD2
CDR3aa: CASSTIGGGEQYF
CDR3nt: TGTGCCAGCAGCACGATCGGCGGGGGCGAGCAGTACTTC

abundance: .
j_gene: TRBJ2-5
v_gene: TRBV18
d_gene: .
CDR3aa: CASSPSRETQYF
CDR3nt: TGTGCCAGCTCACCATCGCGGGAGACCCAGTACTTC

abundance: once
j_gene: TRBJ2-7
v_gene: TRBV11-2
d_gene: .
CDR3aa: CASSLLESYEQYF
CDR3nt: TGTGCCAGCAGCTTACTTGAGAGCTACGAGCAGTACTTC

abundance: .
j_gene: TRBJ2-5
v_gene: TRBV6-1
d_gene: TRBD2
CDR3aa: CASCTSGSQETQYF
CDR3nt: TGTGCCAGCTGTACTAGCGGGAGTCAAGAGACCCAGTACTTC

abundance: .
j_gene: TRBJ2-7
v_gene: TRBV7-8
d_gene: .
CDR3aa: CASSLVFRDGGPYYEQYF
CDR3nt: TGTGCCAGCAGCTTAGTATTTCGGGACGGAGGACCCTACTACGAGCAGTACTTC

abundance: .
j_gene: TRBJ1-3
v_gene: TRBV11-2
d_gene: .
CDR3aa: CASSLVVRGSGNTIYF
CDR3nt: TGTGCCAGCAGCTTAGTTGTAAGGGGCTCTGGAAACACCATATATTTT

abundance: .
j_gene: TRBJ2-3
v_gene: TRBV5-1
d_gene: .
CDR3aa: CASSLSFSNTDTQYF
CDR3nt: TGCGCCAGCAGCTTGAGTTTTTCTAACACAGATACGCAGTATTTT

abundance: .
j_gene: TRBJ1-5
v_gene: TRBV29-1
d_gene: TRBD1
CDR3aa: CSVMSGTGHNQPQHF
CDR3nt: TGCAGCGTTATGTCCGGGACAGGCCACAATCAGCCCCAGCATTTT

abundance: .
j_gene: TRBJ1-2
v_gene: TRBV6-1
d_gene: TRBD1
CDR3aa: CASSEGQGGFYGYTF
CDR3nt: TGTGCCAGCAGTGAAGGACAGGGCGGATTCTATGGCTACACCTTC

abundance: .
j_gene: TRBJ2-2
v_gene: TRBV19
d_gene: .
CDR3aa: CASSIEGTGELFF
CDR3nt: TGTGCCAGTAGTATAGAAGGGACCGGGGAGCTGTTTTTT

abundance: .
j_gene: TRBJ2-7
v_gene: TRBV5-5
d_gene: TRBD1
CDR3aa: CASSSGQGSYEQYF
CDR3nt: TGTGCCAGCAGCTCTGGACAGGGGTCCTACGAGCAGTACTTC

abundance: .
j_gene: TRBJ2-7
v_gene: TRBV7-9
d_gene: .
CDR3aa: CASSLEVTYEQYF
CDR3nt: TGTGCCAGCAGCTTAGAGGTCACCTACGAGCAGTACTTC

abundance: .
j_gene: TRBJ1-2
v_gene: TRBV10-2
d_gene: .
CDR3aa: CASSEANYGYTF
CDR3nt: TGCGCCAGCAGTGAAGCTAACTATGGCTACACCTTC

abundance: .
j_gene: TRBJ2-7
v_gene: TRBV6-5
d_gene: TRBD2
CDR3aa: CASRGGGGYEQYF
CDR3nt: TGTGCTTCCCGCGGGGGGGGAGGTTACGAGCAGTACTTC

abundance: .
j_gene: TRBJ2-1
v_gene: TRBV5-6
d_gene: TRBD2
CDR3aa: CASSLASGRYNEQFF
CDR3nt: TGTGCCAGCAGCCTAGCTAGCGGGAGGTACAATGAGCAGTTCTTC

abundance: .
j_gene: TRBJ2-1
v_gene: TRBV7-9
d_gene: TRBD1
CDR3aa: CASSSGFGTGNYNEQFF
CDR3nt: TGTGCCAGCAGCTCAGGGTTCGGGACAGGGAACTACAATGAGCAGTTCTTC

abundance: .
j_gene: TRBJ1-5
v_gene: TRBV7-8
d_gene: .
CDR3aa: CASSRGGVNQPQHF
CDR3nt: TGTGCCAGCAGCCGGGGGGGGGTCAATCAGCCCCAGCATTTT

abundance: .
j_gene: TRBJ1-5
v_gene: TRBV6-5
d_gene: .
CDR3aa: CASSYSRVQPQHF
CDR3nt: TGTGCCAGCAGTTACTCGAGGGTACAGCCCCAGCATTTT

abundance: .
j_gene: TRBJ2-7
v_gene: TRBV7-9
d_gene: .
CDR3aa: CASSSRGDTNYEQYF
CDR3nt: TGTGCCAGCAGCTCCCGAGGGGACACAAACTACGAGCAGTACTTC

abundance: .
j_gene: TRBJ2-1
v_gene: TRBV4-3
d_gene: TRBD2
CDR3aa: CASSQDSGLAGMMEQFF
CDR3nt: TGCGCCAGCAGCCAAGATTCAGGACTAGCGGGGATGATGGAGCAGTTCTTC

abundance: .
j_gene: TRBJ2-7
v_gene: TRBV5-6
d_gene: TRBD2
CDR3aa: CASSLGTRGGYEQYF
CDR3nt: TGTGCCAGCAGCTTGGGGACTAGAGGCGGCTACGAGCAGTACTTC

abundance: once
j_gene: TRBJ2-3
v_gene: TRBV5-6
d_gene: TRBD2
CDR3aa: CASSYVSGGGLDTQYF
CDR3nt: TGTGCCAGCAGCTATGTTAGCGGGGGGGGATTAGATACGCAGTATTTT

abundance: .
j_gene: TRBJ1-1
v_gene: TRBV6-5
d_gene: TRBD1
CDR3aa: CASLRQGGTEAFF
CDR3nt: TGTGCCAGTTTGAGACAGGGTGGCACTGAAGCTTTCTTT

abundance: .
j_gene: TRBJ1-2
v_gene: TRBV5-1
d_gene: .
CDR3aa: CASSLQGSYGYTF
CDR3nt: TGCGCCAGCAGCTTACAGGGTAGCTATGGCTACACCTTC

abundance: .
j_gene: TRBJ1-1
v_gene: TRBV15
d_gene: .
CDR3aa: CATSRKPQGGGTEAFF
CDR3nt: TGTGCCACCAGCAGAAAACCCCAGGGAGGTGGCACTGAAGCTTTCTTT

abundance: .
j_gene: TRBJ2-7
v_gene: TRBV7-2
d_gene: .
CDR3aa: CASSHPRGEQYF
CDR3nt: TGTGCCAGCAGCCACCCCCGGGGCGAGCAGTACTTC

abundance: .
j_gene: TRBJ2-3
v_gene: TRBV7-2
d_gene: .
CDR3aa: CASRLDYRRGDTQYF
CDR3nt: TGTGCCAGCAGACTCGACTACCGGAGGGGAGATACGCAGTATTTT

abundance: .
j_gene: TRBJ2-2
v_gene: TRBV9
d_gene: .
CDR3aa: CASSVEGTGELFF
CDR3nt: TGTGCCAGCAGCGTAGAGGGCACCGGGGAGCTGTTTTTT

abundance: .
j_gene: TRBJ2-5
v_gene: TRBV5-6
d_gene: .
CDR3aa: CASTLGVHIGQETQYF
CDR3nt: TGTGCCAGCACGCTTGGGGTGCACATAGGACAAGAGACCCAGTACTTC

abundance: .
j_gene: TRBJ2-3
v_gene: TRBV5-1
d_gene: TRBD1
CDR3aa: CASSLGDRRTDTQYF
CDR3nt: TGCGCCAGCAGCTTGGGGGACAGGAGAACAGATACGCAGTATTTT

abundance: .
j_gene: TRBJ2-7
v_gene: TRBV5-1
d_gene: .
CDR3aa: CASSVSDSGAYEQYF
CDR3nt: TGCGCCAGCAGCGTATCAGACAGCGGAGCCTACGAGCAGTACTTC

abundance: .
j_gene: TRBJ1-1
v_gene: TRBV5-6
d_gene: .
CDR3aa: CASSLNAGHTEAFF
CDR3nt: TGTGCCAGCAGCTTGAACGCGGGGCACACTGAAGCTTTCTTT

abundance: .
j_gene: TRBJ2-7
v_gene: TRBV27
d_gene: TRBD2
CDR3aa: CASSPPSVAGPYEQYF
CDR3nt: TGTGCCAGCAGTCCTCCCTCGGTAGCGGGGCCCTACGAGCAGTACTTC

abundance: .
j_gene: TRBJ2-1
v_gene: TRBV4-1
d_gene: TRBD2
CDR3aa: CASSQWGLAGSANEQFF
CDR3nt: TGCGCCAGCAGCCAATGGGGACTAGCGGGATCGGCAAATGAGCAGTTCTTC

abundance: .
j_gene: TRBJ2-7
v_gene: TRBV5-1
d_gene: .
CDR3aa: CASSFETGPSYEQYF
CDR3nt: TGCGCCAGCAGCTTTGAAACAGGGCCTTCCTACGAGCAGTACTTC

abundance: .
j_gene: TRBJ2-5
v_gene: TRBV28
d_gene: .
CDR3aa: CASSSHWQQETQYF
CDR3nt: TGTGCCAGCAGTTCACATTGGCAACAAGAGACCCAGTACTTC

abundance: .
j_gene: TRBJ2-7
v_gene: TRBV2
d_gene: .
CDR3aa: CASSGDSGSEQYF
CDR3nt: TGTGCCAGCAGTGGGGACAGCGGGTCCGAGCAGTACTTC

abundance: .
j_gene: TRBJ2-5
v_gene: TRBV2
d_gene: TRBD2
CDR3aa: CAHCCLAGELETQYF
CDR3nt: TGTGCCCACTGCTGCCTAGCGGGGGAGTTGGAGACCCAGTACTTC

abundance: .
j_gene: TRBJ2-3
v_gene: TRBV25-1
d_gene: TRBD2
CDR3aa: CASRSLAGYTDTQYF
CDR3nt: TGTGCCAGCAGGTCCCTAGCGGGGTACACAGATACGCAGTATTTT

abundance: .
j_gene: TRBJ1-1
v_gene: TRBV4-2
d_gene: TRBD1
CDR3aa: CASSRDRAYTNTTEAFF
CDR3nt: TGTGCCAGCAGCCGGGACAGAGCATACACCAATACGACTGAAGCTTTCTTT

abundance: .
j_gene: TRBJ2-5
v_gene: TRBV19
d_gene: .
CDR3aa: CASSISPTLQETQYF
CDR3nt: TGTGCCAGTAGTATTTCCCCGACTCTTCAAGAGACCCAGTACTTC

abundance: .
j_gene: TRBJ2-3
v_gene: TRBV6-5
d_gene: .
CDR3aa: CASSYFRATDTQYF
CDR3nt: TGTGCCAGCAGTTACTTCAGGGCCACAGATACGCAGTATTTT

abundance: .
j_gene: TRBJ1-1
v_gene: TRBV11-1
d_gene: .
CDR3aa: CASSLGRENTEAFF
CDR3nt: TGTGCCAGCAGCTTGGGACGGGAGAACACTGAAGCTTTCTTT

abundance: .
j_gene: TRBJ2-1
v_gene: TRBV7-8
d_gene: TRBD2
CDR3aa: CASISGKTYNEQFF
CDR3nt: TGTGCCAGTATTAGCGGGAAGACCTACAATGAGCAGTTCTTC

abundance: .
j_gene: TRBJ1-1
v_gene: TRBV2
d_gene: .
CDR3aa: CASTENTEAFF
CDR3nt: TGTGCCAGCACTGAGAACACTGAAGCTTTCTTT

abundance: .
j_gene: TRBJ1-5
v_gene: TRBV28
d_gene: TRBD1
CDR3aa: CASSSRTGWGNQPQHF
CDR3nt: TGTGCCAGCAGTTCTCGGACAGGATGGGGCAATCAGCCCCAGCATTTT

abundance: .
j_gene: TRBJ1-1
v_gene: TRBV6-5
d_gene: TRBD1
CDR3aa: CASSYTVRGTNTEAFF
CDR3nt: TGTGCCAGCAGTTATACAGTCAGGGGGACGAACACTGAAGCTTTCTTT

abundance: few
j_gene: TRBJ2-2
v_gene: TRBV18
d_gene: .
CDR3aa: CASSPPSRGNTGELFF
CDR3nt: TGTGCCAGCTCACCACCGTCGAGGGGAAACACCGGGGAGCTGTTTTTT

abundance: .
j_gene: TRBJ1-2
v_gene: TRBV20-1
d_gene: .
CDR3aa: CSARDWGRGSF
CDR3nt: .